The rows below give T cell receptor beta chains drawn from one sample of a study of cytomegalovirus exposure and HLA in healthy donors. TCRdb keeps only in-frame clones here, not all; method: immunoSEQ multiplex PCR. This repertoire shows over 130,000 clones, approximately 80% found once; its top ten account for around 2.6%. The sequenced sample consisted of PBMCs. The receptors come from a male donor in good health and CMV-seronegative. The conserved cysteine and the conserved F or W are not part of the CDR3 here. D genes are given only for firm matches.

TRBV28 TRBD2 ASSRGTSDYEQY
TRBV7-9 NA ASSLVAGSSYNEQF
TRBV30 TRBD1 AWSPVTGVQPQH
TRBV4-3 NA ASSQDLQARGYNSPLH
TRBV30 TRBD1 ASTGGDGETQY
TRBV19 TRBD2 ASRLAGGPETQY
TRBV28 TRBD2 ASSQSRASGSSGELF
TRBV2 NA ASAWDSNQPQH
TRBV11-3 TRBD1 ASSFGTGLNTGELF
TRBV9 NA ASSVVTGGELF
TRBV29-1 NA SVEDGYSSGANVLT
TRBV5-1 TRBD1 ASSFLRDRPYEQY
TRBV2 NA ASLVSPADTQY
TRBV7-2 TRBD1 ASSLDTTGVTYGYT
TRBV20-1 NA SASDLQTQY
TRBV7-2 NA ASSRGSATYEQY
TRBV25-1 NA ASSAGNYEQY
TRBV4-2 TRBD1 ASRTGTAKNYGYT
TRBV6-1 NA ASREFESGYT
TRBV5-1 TRBD2 ASDNMAGGTTDTQY
TRBV11-2 TRBD1 ASSPQGDRGTQY
TRBV5-1 TRBD2 ASSFRGGRAGSYNEQF
TRBV4-3 TRBD2 ASSQRLAGIYEQY
TRBV30 NA ASGDRGTQY
TRBV28 TRBD1 ASSFRDRGGNQPQH
TRBV27 TRBD1 ASSLQGAYQPQH
TRBV5-1 TRBD1 ASSLWDSTYEQY
TRBV6-6 TRBD2 ASSRLAGYDEQY
TRBV4-3 TRBD1 ASSPRDRADEKLF
TRBV19 NA ASRTTGNTGELF
TRBV27 TRBD1 ASSPGQGLGQPQH
TRBV4-3 NA ASSQGLLLYNEQF
TRBV10-3 TRBD2 ARSPSGAIYEQY
TRBV19 NA AIPEGMDGYT
TRBV6-5 NA ASSYTAGMNTEAF
TRBV19 NA ASSTFTETYEQY
TRBV5-6 NA ASSSPSSGETQY
TRBV7-3 TRBD1 ASSLRQGDEQY
TRBV11-2 NA ASSLEGLANTDTQY